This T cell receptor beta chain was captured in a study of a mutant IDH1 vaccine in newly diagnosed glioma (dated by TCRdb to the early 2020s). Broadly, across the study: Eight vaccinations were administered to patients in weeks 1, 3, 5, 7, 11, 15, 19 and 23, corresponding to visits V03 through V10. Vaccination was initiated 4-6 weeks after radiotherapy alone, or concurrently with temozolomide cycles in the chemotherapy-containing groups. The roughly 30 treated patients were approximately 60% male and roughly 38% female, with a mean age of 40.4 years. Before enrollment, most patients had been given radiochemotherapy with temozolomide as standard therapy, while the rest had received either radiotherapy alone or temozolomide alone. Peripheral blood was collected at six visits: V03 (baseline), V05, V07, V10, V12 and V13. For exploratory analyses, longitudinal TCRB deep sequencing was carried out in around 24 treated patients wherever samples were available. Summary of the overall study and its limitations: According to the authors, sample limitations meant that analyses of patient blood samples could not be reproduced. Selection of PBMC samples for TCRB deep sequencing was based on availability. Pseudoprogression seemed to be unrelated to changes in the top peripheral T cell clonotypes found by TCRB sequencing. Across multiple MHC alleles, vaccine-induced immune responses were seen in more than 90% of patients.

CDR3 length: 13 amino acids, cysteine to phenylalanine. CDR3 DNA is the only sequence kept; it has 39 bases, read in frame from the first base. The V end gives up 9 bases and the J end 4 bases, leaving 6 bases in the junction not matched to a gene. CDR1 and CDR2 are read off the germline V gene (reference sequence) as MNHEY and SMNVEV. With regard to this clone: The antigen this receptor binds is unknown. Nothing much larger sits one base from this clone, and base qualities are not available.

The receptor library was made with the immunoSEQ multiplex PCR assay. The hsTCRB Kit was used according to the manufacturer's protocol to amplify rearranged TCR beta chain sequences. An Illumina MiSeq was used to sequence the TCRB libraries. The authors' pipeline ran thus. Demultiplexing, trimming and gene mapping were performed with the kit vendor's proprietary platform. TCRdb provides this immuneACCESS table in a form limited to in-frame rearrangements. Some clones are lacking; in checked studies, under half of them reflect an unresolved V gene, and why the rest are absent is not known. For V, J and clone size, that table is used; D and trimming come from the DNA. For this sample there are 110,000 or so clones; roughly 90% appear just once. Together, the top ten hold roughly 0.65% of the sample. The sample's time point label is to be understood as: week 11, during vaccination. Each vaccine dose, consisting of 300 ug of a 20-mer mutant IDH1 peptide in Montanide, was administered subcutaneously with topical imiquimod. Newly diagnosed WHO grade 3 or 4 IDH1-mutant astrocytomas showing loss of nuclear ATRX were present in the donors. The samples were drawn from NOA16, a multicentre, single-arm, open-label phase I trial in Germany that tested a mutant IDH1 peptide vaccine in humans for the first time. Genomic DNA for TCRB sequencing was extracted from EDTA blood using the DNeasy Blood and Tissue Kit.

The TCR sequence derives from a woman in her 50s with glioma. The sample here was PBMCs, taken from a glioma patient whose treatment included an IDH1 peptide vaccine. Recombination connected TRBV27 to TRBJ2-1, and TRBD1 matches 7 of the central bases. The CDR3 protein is CASGQALYNEQFF. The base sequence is TGTGCCAGTGGACAGGCCCTGTACAATGAGCAGTTCTTC.